The 5 T cell receptor beta chains presented below share a single source sample, sequenced in a study of cytomegalovirus exposure and HLA in healthy donors. 60 Vbeta and 13 Jbeta primers were used in PCR. The table came from immunoSEQ multiplex PCR; TCRdb's copy has only in-frame clones and leaves some out. In the table there are 120,000 or so clones, approximately 78% of which are singletons. The sample comprised PBMCs. All receptors come from a man in his forties or fifties in good health and CMV-seronegative.

This rearrangement joins TRBV5-1 to TRBJ2-3; no clear D. The CDR3 loop spans 13 amino acids. Per germline, CDR1 SGHRS and CDR2 YFSETQ. V lost 1 base to trimming and J lost 2 bases, with 5 bases between them. The CDR3 DNA sequence: TGCGCCAGCAGCTTGACAGCCACAGATACGCAGTATTTT. Translated: CASSLTATDTQYF.

The rearrangement joins TRBV9 to TRBJ2-1; 8 positions match TRBD2. Germline CDR1 is SGDLS and CDR2 is YYNGEE. The junction had 8 bases not matched to a gene; V was cut back by 1 base and J by 8 bases. The CDR3 sequence is 15 residues long. CDR3 in DNA: TGTGCCAGCAGCGTACTCGGGGGGGGTAGGGATGAGCAGTTCTTC. It is translated as CASSVLGGGRDEQFF.

The chain combines TRBV28 with TRBJ2-3, with D possibly being TRBD1 (6 bases). Trimming took 6 bases from V and 3 from J, leaving 25 bases between them. In germline, CDR1 is MDHEN, CDR2 SYDVKM. The CDR3 sequence is 18 residues long. The chain's CDR3 is CASSRNYLYRESTDTQYF. CDR3 DNA: TGTGCCAGCAGCCGAAATTACCTCTACAGGGAATCGACAGATACGCAGTATTTT.

The chain couples TRBV5-5 to TRBJ1-5, with TRBD1 matching 8 bases. The length of the CDR3 is 15 residues. The V gene end was trimmed by 4 bases and the J gene end by 0 bases; junction bases not matched to a gene: 3. CDR1 SGHKS and CDR2 YYEKEE come from the germline V gene (reference sequence). In nucleotides, the CDR3 is TGTGCCAGCAGCCCGGGACAGGATAGCAATCAGCCCCAGCATTTT. It codes for CASSPGQDSNQPQHF.

This rearrangement joins TRBV7-2 to TRBJ1-1, with TRBD1 as a possible D gene (5 bases). The CDR3 has 13 residues. V shed 5 bases and J shed 7 bases, with 14 bases lying between them. Germline lookup yields CDR1 SGHTA and CDR2 FQGNSA. CDR3 nucleotide sequence: TGTGCCAGCAGCCAACCTGACAGAGGTGAAGCTTTCTTT. This translates into CASSQPDRGEAFF. Using reference TRBV7-2 and TRBJ1-1 for the parts outside the CDR3, the full variable domain is GAGVSQSPSNKVTEKGKDVELRCDPISGHTALYWYRQSLGQGLEFLIYFQGNSAPDKSGLPSDRFSAERTGGSVSTLTIQRTQQEDSAVYLCASSQPDRGEAFFGQGTRLTVV.